A single sample gave rise to the 26 T cell receptor beta chains below, sequenced in a study of T cell responses to AZD1222 COVID-19 vaccine. Using immunoSEQ multiplex PCR, the repertoire was profiled, and TCRdb retains in-frame clones only, with some absent. Found here are more than 100,000 clones, roughly 85% of them singletons; the top ten hold 7.9%. The source was peripheral blood, collected 28 days after the second dose of the MenACWY control vaccine. These receptors all stem from an adult who received the MenACWY meningococcal vaccine as a control.

The chain joins TRBV12-3 or TRBV12-4 to TRBJ1-1; 8 bases are a match to TRBD1. The CDR3 length is 13 residues. Trimming cost V 7 bases and J 4 bases; bases outside gene matches: 5. The CDR3, as DNA: TGTGCCAGCATAACTACAGGGGGCACTGAAGCTTTCTTT. Translating it yields CASITTGGTEAFF.

This clone was observed a few times. For the CDR3, the DNA is TGTGCCAGCAGCCGCCCTTTTATCGGGGATCGGTCCTACGAGCAGTACTTC. Translating it yields CASSRPFIGDRSYEQYF. The genes are TRBV3-1 (or the pseudogene TRBV3-2) and TRBJ2-7; tentatively, D is TRBD2 (5 bases). The V gene lost 4 bases and the J gene lost 1 base, with 20 bases spanning the gap. The CDR3 consists of 17 residues. The germline V gene has CDR1 LGHDT and CDR2 YNNKEL (reference sequence).

The chain has TRBV9 and TRBJ2-7; maybe TRBD2 (6 bases). Trimming stripped 4 bases from V and 2 bases from J, with 13 bases between. There are 14 residues in the CDR3. Germline V gene lookup returns CDR1 SGDLS and CDR2 YYNGEE. The CDR3 nucleotides are TGTGCCAGCAGCCGGGGGACGGACCCCTACGAGCAGTACTTC. Amino acid sequence: CASSRGTDPYEQYF.

This clone was detected once. The chain combines TRBV10-3 with TRBJ1-1; the D is unclear. V lost 6 bases to trimming and J lost 3 bases, with 17 bases between them. Germline V gene sequence: CDR1 ENHRY, CDR2 SYGVKD. The CDR3 spans 15 residues. CDR3 in amino acids: CAIRISPNGDTEAFF. In DNA form, the CDR3 reads TGTGCCATCAGAATCTCCCCGAACGGGGACACTGAAGCTTTCTTT.

J is TRBJ1-2 and V is TRBV5-5; D is unresolved. Germline V gene lookup returns CDR1 SGHKS and CDR2 YYEKEE (reference sequence). Trimming stripped 0 bases from V and 6 bases from J, with 9 bases between. The length of the CDR3 is 13 residues. CDR3: CASSLGPPDGYTF. The CDR3, as DNA: TGTGCCAGCAGCTTGGGCCCACCGGATGGCTACACCTTC.

The rearrangement links TRBV29-1 to TRBJ2-2; TRBD2 aligns across 12 bases. V dropped 7 bases and J dropped 1; count of bases not matched to a gene: 7. This CDR3 spans 16 amino acids. In germline, CDR1 is SQVTM, CDR2 ANQGSEA. This chain's CDR3 is CSALLAGGRNTGELFF. The CDR3 DNA reads TGCAGCGCTCTACTAGCGGGGGGTCGGAACACCGGGGAGCTGTTTTTT.

The V and J genes are TRBV9 and TRBJ2-5; no clear D gene. The CDR3 is made up of 14 amino acids. Per the germline V gene, CDR1 is SGDLS and CDR2 is YYNGEE. Trimming removed 0 bases from V and 4 bases from J, with 10 bases in between. The CDR3 loop is CASSVGVRGETQYF. The CDR3 nucleotides are TGTGCCAGCAGCGTAGGTGTTCGCGGAGAGACCCAGTACTTC.

V and J are TRBV12-5 and TRBJ2-7; 8 nucleotides line up with TRBD2. The germline V gene encodes CDR1 LGHNT and CDR2 FRNRAP. Unmatched junction bases numbered 3, after V lost 0 bases and J lost 2 bases. The CDR3 is made up of 15 amino acids. CDR3 sequence: CASGLVRRGAYEQYF. In DNA, the CDR3 is TGTGCTAGTGGTTTGGTACGGCGGGGGGCCTACGAGCAGTACTTC.

Only a few counts were recorded for this clone. J is TRBJ1-6 and V is TRBV4-1; D may be TRBD1 (6 bases). Trimming left V 7 bases short and J 6 bases short, with 19 bases between. CDR3 length equals 16 residues. In germline, CDR1 is MGHRA, CDR2 YSYEKL. In DNA form, the CDR3 reads TGCGCCAGCACGTACGCGGGGGGCTCGTTTAATTCACCCCTCCACTTT. This encodes CASTYAGGSFNSPLHF.

The chain is built from TRBV5-1 and TRBJ2-5, with 9 bases identical to TRBD2. The CDR3 loop spans 16 amino acids. The junction had 12 bases not matched to a gene; V was cut back by 5 bases and J by 4 bases. CDR1 is SGHRS and CDR2 is YFSETQ in the germline V gene. The chain's CDR3 is CASRSGGGALGETQYF. Here the CDR3 DNA reads TGCGCCAGCAGATCTGGCGGGGGGGCCTTGGGAGAGACCCAGTACTTC.

This chain uses TRBV9 with TRBJ2-1; 11 bases fit TRBD2. The V segment lost 3 bases and the J segment 9 bases; nucleotides outside the gene matches: 5. The CDR3 consists of 14 residues. From germline, CDR1 is SGDLS and CDR2 YYNGEE. CDR3 protein: CASSELAGAAEQFF. CDR3 nucleotides: TGTGCCAGCAGCGAACTAGCGGGAGCCGCTGAGCAGTTCTTC. Using reference TRBV9 and TRBJ2-1 for the parts outside the CDR3, the full variable domain is DSGVTQTPKHLITATGQRVTLRCSPRSGDLSVYWYQQSLDQGLQFLIQYYNGEERAKGNILERFSAQQFPDLHSELNLSSLELGDSALYFCASSELAGAAEQFFGPGTRLTVL.

The chain carries TRBV30 and TRBJ2-7, with D tentatively TRBD1 (6 bases). The CDR3 contains 12 residues. V was cut by 4 bases and J by 2 bases, with 9 bases left in between. The germline V gene has CDR1 GTSNPN and CDR2 SVGIG (reference sequence). CDR3 region: CAWTGVTYEQYF. The CDR3 region has the DNA TGTGCCTGGACAGGGGTTACCTACGAGCAGTACTTC.

The chain has TRBV27 and TRBJ1-2; D possibly corresponds to TRBD1 (5 bases). V was clipped by 3 bases and J by 7 bases, with 18 bases between them. Germline V CDR1 and CDR2: MNHEY, SMNVEV (reference sequence). This CDR3 is built from 15 residues. CDR3 region: CASSFGGRASSGYTF. The CDR3 bases are TGTGCCAGCAGTTTCGGCGGCAGGGCCTCAAGTGGCTACACCTTC.

The chain combines TRBV6-1 with TRBJ1-3, with D uncertain. Looked up from germline, CDR1 is MNHNS and CDR2 is SASEGT. This CDR3 is built from 16 residues. V lost 0 bases and J 9 bases, leaving 18 bases between the germline ends. DNA of the CDR3: TGTGCCAGCAGTGAAGCCTGGGCAGGCTTGGACGGCACCATATATTTT. Translated, it gives CASSEAWAGLDGTIYF.

This sequence joins TRBV12-3 or TRBV12-4 and TRBJ1-2, with D uncertain. The CDR3 is made up of 12 amino acids. V was pared by 2 bases and J by 4 bases, with 5 bases between. The CDR3 DNA is TGTGCCAGCAGTTTAAGCAGCTATGGCTACACCTTC. Translated: CASSLSSYGYTF.

V gene TRBV18 combines with J gene TRBJ2-3; 8 bases align to TRBD2. Trimming at V came to 2 bases and at J to 2 bases, leaving 12 bases not matched to a gene. The CDR3 runs to 18 residues. Germline V gene sequence: CDR1 KGHSH, CDR2 LQKENI. The CDR3 sequence is CASSPTGSSGIYTDTQYF. The CDR3 DNA is TGTGCCAGCTCACCAACAGGGAGTAGCGGGATTTACACAGATACGCAGTATTTT.

V gene TRBV11-3 combines with J gene TRBJ1-1; D uncertain. Germline V gene lookup returns CDR1 SGHNT and CDR2 YENEEA. Trimming removed 3 bases at V and 6 bases at J, with 11 bases between. The CDR3 is made up of 13 amino acids. This CDR3 reads CASSFRPLAEAFF. CDR3 nucleotides: TGTGCCAGCAGCTTCCGACCTTTGGCTGAAGCTTTCTTT.

This sequence joins TRBV21-1 and TRBJ2-1; TRBD1, the D gene given by the table, was not confirmed from the DNA. TRBV21-1 is annotated as a pseudogene. The CDR3 loop spans 14 amino acids. CDR3 amino acids: CASSKRTDYNEQFF. CDR3 bases: TGTGCCAGCAGCAAGCGGACAGACTACAATGAGCAGTTCTTC.

The J gene is TRBJ2-3, the V gene TRBV11-2, with no clear D. V was clipped by 7 bases and J by 2 bases, with 16 bases between them. This CDR3 is built from 15 residues. Germline V CDR1 and CDR2: SGHAT, FQNNGV. CDR3 nucleotide sequence: TGTGCCAGCACCTCCAACCCACGCGTCACAGATACGCAGTATTTT. It encodes CASTSNPRVTDTQYF.

The genes are TRBV9 and TRBJ2-7, with D perhaps matching TRBD2 (6 bases). V lost 3 bases and J 0 bases, leaving 10 bases between the germline ends. This CDR3 contains 14 residues. Germline V lookup: CDR1 SGDLS, CDR2 YYNGEE. The CDR3 sequence: CASSGRESSYEQYF. The DNA of the CDR3 is TGTGCCAGCAGCGGCCGGGAGAGCTCCTACGAGCAGTACTTC.

The chain uses TRBV5-1 and TRBJ1-1; no clear D gene. Trimming pared 4 bases from V and 1 base from J, leaving 8 bases between. CDR1 SGHRS and CDR2 YFSETQ come from the germline V gene. The CDR3 spans 13 residues. CDR3 residues: CASSPEANTEAFF. The CDR3 nucleotides read TGCGCCAGCAGCCCGGAGGCGAACACTGAAGCTTTCTTT.

The chain is built from TRBV6-6 and TRBJ1-1; TRBD1 aligns across 9 bases. Germline-derived CDR1 and CDR2 are MNHNY and SVGAGI (reference sequence). The J segment lost 4 bases and the V segment lost 5 bases, leaving 8 bases of the junction unmatched. The CDR3 consists of 15 residues. CDR3 sequence (DNA): TGTGCCAGCAGTACCAAACAGGGGGCGGGCACTGAAGCTTTCTTT. It specifies CASSTKQGAGTEAFF.

The rearrangement uses TRBV7-9 and TRBJ2-7; the match to TRBD1 covers 8 bases. The CDR3 consists of 15 residues. The J segment lost 3 bases and the V segment lost 1 base, leaving 5 bases of the junction unmatched. Germline V gives CDR1 SEHNR, CDR2 FQNEAQ (reference sequence). The CDR3 loop reads CASSLGAGGGYEQYV. The CDR3 DNA is TGTGCCAGCAGCTTAGGGGCAGGGGGCGGCTACGAGCAGTACGTC.

The chain recombines TRBV7-2 with TRBJ2-1, with D maybe TRBD2 (6 bases). The V end lost 5 bases, the J end lost 4 bases, and 21 bases lay between the germline ends. Germline CDR1 SGHTA, CDR2 FQGNSA. The CDR3 is made up of 17 amino acids. The CDR3 sequence: CASSLVRGSGLYNEQFF. CDR3 DNA: TGTGCCAGCAGCCTCGTCCGGGGTAGCGGACTTTACAATGAGCAGTTCTTC. Combining the CDR3 with reference TRBV7-2 and TRBJ2-1 gives the whole variable domain GAGVSQSPSNKVTEKGKDVELRCDPISGHTALYWYRQSLGQGLEFLIYFQGNSAPDKSGLPSDRFSAERTGGSVSTLTIQRTQQEDSAVYLCASSLVRGSGLYNEQFFGPGTRLTVL.

In its sample, this clone was seen once. The V call is TRBV5-1, the J call TRBJ2-3; D is unclear. The V and J ends lost 4 bases and 0 bases respectively, with 9 bases between them. The germline gives CDR1 SGHRS, CDR2 YFSETQ. This CDR3 is 14 amino acids long. The CDR3 protein is CASSPATSTDTQYF. The CDR3 coding sequence is TGCGCCAGCAGCCCCGCGACGAGCACAGATACGCAGTATTTT. The complete variable domain, with remaining parts taken from reference TRBV5-1 and TRBJ2-3, reads KAGVTQTPRYLIKTRGQQVTLSCSPISGHRSVSWYQQTPGQGLQFLFEYFSETQRNKGNFPGRFSGRQFSNSRSEMNVSTLELGDSALYLCASSPATSTDTQYFGPGTRLTVL.

The rearrangement links TRBV5-4 to TRBJ1-6, with D maybe TRBD1 (6 bases). In germline, CDR1 is SGHNT, CDR2 YYREEE (reference sequence). The CDR3 has 13 residues. Trimming left V 5 bases short and J 7 bases short, with 10 bases between. CDR3 coding DNA: TGTGCCAGCAGAGCTACAGGGAATTCACCCCTCCACTTT. Its protein is CASRATGNSPLHF.